What follows are 22 T cell receptor beta chains derived from one specimen sequenced in a study of blood T cell repertoires in COVID-19. Some clones are missing from TCRdb's copy, which holds only in-frame ones; the method was immunoSEQ multiplex PCR. The data show around 500,000 clones, 70% to 90% seen once. The sequenced sample was peripheral blood. The receptors stem from a human donor in a cohort sampled during active COVID-19.

This clone was detected a few times. The V and J genes are TRBV7-2 and TRBJ1-2; 7 positions agree with TRBD1. The germline gives CDR1 SGHTA, CDR2 FQGNSA. The CDR3 has 15 amino acids. Germline trimming cut 5 bases from V and 6 bases from J; bases unmatched to any gene: 12. In DNA form, the CDR3 reads TGTGCCAGCAGCCCCACACCCGACAGGGCCGATGGCTACACCTTC. Amino acid sequence: CASSPTPDRADGYTF. The entire variable domain, with the rest obtained from reference TRBV7-2 and TRBJ1-2, is as follows: GAGVSQSPSNKVTEKGKDVELRCDPISGHTALYWYRQSLGQGLEFLIYFQGNSAPDKSGLPSDRFSAERTGGSVSTLTIQRTQQEDSAVYLCASSPTPDRADGYTFGSGTRLTVV.

The chain couples TRBV6-9 to TRBJ1-1; the D is unclear. Germline-derived CDR1 and CDR2 are MNHGY and SVAAGI. Trimming took 9 bases from V and 0 from J, leaving 11 bases between them. This CDR3 is built from 13 residues. The DNA for the CDR3 is TGTGCCAGTACTAGGGAGATGAACACTGAAGCTTTCTTT. Encoded protein: CASTREMNTEAFF.

The chain has TRBV28 and TRBJ1-1; TRBD1 matches 8 bases. From germline, CDR1 is MDHEN and CDR2 SYDVKM. After removal of 2 bases from V and 7 bases from J, the junction contained 6 bases not matched to a gene. The CDR3 is 14 amino acids. For the CDR3, the DNA is TGTGCCAGCAGTTTAAACGACAGGGGAGGTGAAGCTTTCTTT. Residues: CASSLNDRGGEAFF.

V and J are TRBV19 and TRBJ2-3; no firm D call. V was clipped by 3 bases and J by 2 bases, with 21 bases between them. CDR1 and CDR2 from the germline V gene are LNHDA and SQIVND (reference sequence). CDR3 length equals 18 residues. CDR3 region: CASSIGVKNLRYTDTQYF. CDR3 in DNA: TGTGCCAGTAGTATCGGAGTGAAAAATTTGCGATACACAGATACGCAGTATTTT.

This chain uses TRBV15 with TRBJ2-1, with TRBD2 matching over 9 bases. The CDR3 consists of 21 residues. J gave up 1 base and V 5 bases, and 21 bases lay outside the gene matches. Germline V lookup: CDR1 LNHNV, CDR2 YYDKDF (reference sequence). The chain's CDR3 is CATSLYYGVAGAHLSYNEQFF. The CDR3 region has the DNA TGTGCCACCAGCTTATACTACGGGGTAGCGGGAGCTCATTTATCCTACAATGAGCAGTTCTTC.

The J gene is TRBJ1-5, the V gene TRBV6-1; D ambiguous. The CDR3 runs to 12 residues. Trimming removed 3 bases from V and 3 bases from J, with 3 bases in between. Germline CDR1 and CDR2: MNHNS and SASEGT. CDR3 DNA: TGTGCCAGCAGTGATCTCAATCAGCCCCAGCATTTT. It encodes CASSDLNQPQHF.

This clone occurred a few times. The chain carries TRBV18 and TRBJ1-6; tentative D call: TRBD1 (6 bases). The ends were cut back, 4 bases at V and 10 bases at J, with 14 bases in the middle. The germline V gene encodes CDR1 KGHSH and CDR2 LQKENI. The CDR3 loop spans 14 amino acids. The CDR3 bases are TGTGCCAGCTCACTTGATCAGGGGCAATCACCCCTCCACTTT. This gives the protein CASSLDQGQSPLHF.

The chain combines TRBV7-2 with TRBJ2-7, with TRBD2 identical over 7 bases. V lost 8 bases, J lost 0 bases, and 1 base stayed unmatched. The CDR3 contains 12 residues. The germline V gene encodes CDR1 SGHTA and CDR2 FQGNSA. The CDR3 region is CASGRASYEQYF. Written as DNA, the CDR3 is TGTGCCAGCGGGAGGGCCTCCTACGAGCAGTACTTC.

The chain couples TRBV28 to TRBJ1-3; possibly TRBD1 for D (5 bases). Trimming stripped 6 bases from V and 0 bases from J, with 12 bases between. The CDR3 spans 15 residues. Germline V gene data show CDR1 as MDHEN and CDR2 as SYDVKM. CDR3 bases: TGTGCCAGCAGCTTCGGACAACTCTCTGGAAACACCATATATTTT. It specifies CASSFGQLSGNTIYF.

Here the CDR3 reads CASSSHRDYNEQFF. As DNA, the CDR3 is TGTGCCAGCAGTTCCCACAGGGACTACAATGAGCAGTTCTTC. This chain links TRBV6-6 with TRBJ2-1; weak D call: TRBD1 (6 bases). The V and J ends lost 4 bases and 3 bases respectively, with 10 bases between them. Germline CDR1 and CDR2: MNHNY and SVGAGI (reference sequence). The CDR3 has 14 residues.

V is TRBV30 and J is TRBJ1-6; 8 bases are shared with TRBD1. Losses at the gene ends were 3 bases for V and 8 bases for J; bases not matched to a gene: 6. The germline V gene encodes CDR1 GTSNPN and CDR2 SVGIG (reference sequence). The CDR3 runs to 14 residues. The CDR3 sequence is CAWRRQGTYSPLHF. CDR3 DNA: TGTGCCTGGAGACGACAGGGGACCTATTCACCCCTCCACTTT. Full variable domain (outside the CDR3, taken from reference TRBV30 and TRBJ1-6): SQTIHQWPATLVQPVGSPLSLECTVEGTSNPNLYWYRQAAGRGLQLLFYSVGIGQISSEVPQNLSASRPQDRQFILSSKKLLLSDSGFYLCAWRRQGTYSPLHFGNGTRLTVT.

There are a few counts of this clone. The chain recombines TRBV11-2 with TRBJ2-7; D is ambiguous. The CDR3 has 12 amino acids. CDR1 and CDR2 (germline): SGHAT, FQNNGV. V gave up 0 bases and J gave up 2 bases, with 2 bases separating them. The CDR3 region has the DNA TGTGCCAGCAGCTTAGACACCTACGAGCAGTACTTC. Translation gives CASSLDTYEQYF.

The chain joins TRBV27 to TRBJ2-7, with D perhaps TRBD2 (5 bases). Deletions cut 6 bases from V and 0 bases from J, with 24 bases between. The CDR3 contains 18 residues. Germline-derived CDR1 and CDR2 are MNHEY and SMNVEV (reference sequence). In nucleotides, the CDR3 is TGTGCCAGCAGGACTGGCGGAGCGGCCTCTTTAGTCTCCTACGAGCAGTACTTC. Translating gives CASRTGGAASLVSYEQYF.

The chain links TRBV28 to TRBJ1-1, with 8 positions matching TRBD1. CDR1 is MDHEN and CDR2 is SYDVKM in the germline V gene. The CDR3 extends over 14 amino acids. Trimming took 3 bases from V and 2 from J; bases not matched to a gene: 2. This CDR3 is CASSFPGGNTEAFF. CDR3 DNA sequence: TGTGCCAGCAGTTTCCCAGGGGGCAACACTGAAGCTTTCTTT.

This clone was detected only once. V gene TRBV5-8 combines with J gene TRBJ2-1; TRBD1 agrees at 9 bases. The CDR3 totals 17 residues. The germline gives CDR1 SGHTS, CDR2 YDEGEE. V was pared by 2 bases and J by 3 bases, with 9 bases of the junction left unmatched. The CDR3 region is CASSLTGGRVGYNEQFF. The CDR3 coding sequence is TGTGCCAGCAGCTTAACAGGGGGCAGGGTCGGCTACAATGAGCAGTTCTTC.

This chain links TRBV6-2 or TRBV6-3 with TRBJ2-1; 15 positions agree with TRBD2. The germline CDR1 and CDR2 sequences are MNHEY and SVGEGT. The CDR3 is 17 amino acids. Germline trimming cut 6 bases from V and 0 bases from J; bases unmatched to any gene: 3. The CDR3 region is CASSGTSGRSSYNEQFF. The CDR3 DNA reads as TGTGCCAGCAGCGGGACTAGCGGGAGGTCCTCCTACAATGAGCAGTTCTTC.

The genes are TRBV25-1 and TRBJ1-2, with TRBD1 as a possible D gene (6 bases). Germline lookup yields CDR1 MGHDK and CDR2 SYGVNS. Trimming pared 5 bases from V and 6 bases from J, leaving 13 bases between. This CDR3 contains 13 residues. The CDR3 DNA sequence: TGTGCCAGCAGTCCCGGGACACCTGATGGCTACACCTTC. Residues: CASSPGTPDGYTF.

The gene calls are TRBV29-1 and TRBJ2-1, with TRBD1 as a possible D gene (5 bases). Trimming removed 4 bases from V and 7 bases from J, with 14 bases in between. The CDR3 runs to 13 residues. The germline V gene has CDR1 SQVTM and CDR2 ANQGSEA. The CDR3 loop reads CSVGQLGDNEQFF. DNA of the CDR3: TGCAGCGTTGGACAGTTAGGTGATAATGAGCAGTTCTTC.

The V gene is TRBV6-6, the J gene TRBJ2-1; the D gene is possibly TRBD2 (5 bases). Germline V gene data show CDR1 as MNHNY and CDR2 as SVGAGI (reference sequence). The CDR3 runs to 16 residues. The V and J ends lost 6 bases and 0 bases respectively, with 15 bases between them. The CDR3 DNA is TGTGCCAGCAGCAGGACTGTTAAAAGCTCCTACAATGAGCAGTTCTTC. The encoded protein is CASSRTVKSSYNEQFF.

The CDR3 loop reads CATSDPRGAQETQYF. For the CDR3, the DNA is TGTGCCACCAGTGATCCCCGGGGGGCACAGGAGACCCAGTACTTC. This chain connects TRBV24-1 to TRBJ2-5, with D possibly matching TRBD2 (7 bases). V gave up 3 bases and J gave up 5 bases, with 15 bases separating them. The CDR3 runs to 15 residues. The V gene's germline CDR1 is KGHDR and CDR2 SFDVKD.

This rearrangement joins TRBV18 to TRBJ1-2, with 9 bases identical to TRBD1. V lost 8 bases to trimming and J lost 8 bases; unmatched junction nucleotides: 18. The CDR3 runs to 16 residues. The germline V gene encodes CDR1 KGHSH and CDR2 LQKENI. The CDR3 protein is CASRGEDRGAFGGYTF. As DNA, the CDR3 is TGTGCCAGCCGAGGGGAAGACAGGGGGGCATTCGGAGGCTACACCTTC.

On this clone: At the DNA level, this CDR3 is encoded by other sequences in the same sample as well. The V gene is TRBV3-1 (or the pseudogene TRBV3-2), the J gene TRBJ2-7; 11 positions agree with TRBD2. The V gene end was trimmed by 4 bases and the J gene end by 2 bases; junction bases not matched to a gene: 4. CDR3 size: 15 residues. Germline CDR1 reads LGHDT; CDR2 reads YNNKEL (reference sequence). The CDR3: CASSRTSGGPYEQYF. The CDR3 DNA reads as TGTGCCAGCAGCCGTACTAGCGGGGGCCCCTACGAGCAGTACTTC.